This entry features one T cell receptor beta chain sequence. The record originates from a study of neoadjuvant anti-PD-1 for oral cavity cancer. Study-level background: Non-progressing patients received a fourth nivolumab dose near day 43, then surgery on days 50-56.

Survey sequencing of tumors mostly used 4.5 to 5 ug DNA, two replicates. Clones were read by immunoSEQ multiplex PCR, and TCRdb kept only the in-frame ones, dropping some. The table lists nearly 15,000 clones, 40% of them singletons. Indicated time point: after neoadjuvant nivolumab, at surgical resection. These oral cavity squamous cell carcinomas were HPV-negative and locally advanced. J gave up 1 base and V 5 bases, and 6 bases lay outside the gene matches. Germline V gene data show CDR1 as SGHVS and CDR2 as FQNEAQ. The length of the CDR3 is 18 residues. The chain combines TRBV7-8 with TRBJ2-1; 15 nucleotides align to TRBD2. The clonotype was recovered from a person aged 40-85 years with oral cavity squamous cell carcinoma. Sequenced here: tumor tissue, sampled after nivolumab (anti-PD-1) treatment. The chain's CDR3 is CASSPRTSGGASYNEQFF. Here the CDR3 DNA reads TGTGCCAGCAGCCCCCGGACTAGCGGGGGGGCGTCCTACAATGAGCAGTTCTTC.